The clone carrying this TCR beta chain was picked up a small number of times. Its specificity is unknown. This CDR3 is built from 14 residues. From germline, CDR1 is SGHNT and CDR2 YENEEA. V lost 5 bases and J lost 5; bases outside the gene matches: 8. This entry is derived from a study of OX40 agonist ivuxolimab in advanced cancers. Looking at the study overall: A mean age of around 60 years, range about 23 to 90, was recorded, and 82.7% were male. Two cutaneous melanoma patients and one hepatocellular carcinoma patient, three in all, had partial responses. The study, taken as a whole, reports: Expanded clones tended on average to be more numerous among CD8+ T cells than CD4+.

Exclusion applied to patients with autoimmune disease history or systemic immunosuppression. Method: immunoSEQ multiplex PCR; TCRdb's copy keeps in-frame clones and lacks some. The top ten hold about 2.9% of the sample, which has 40,000 to 60,000 clones, about 80% seen once. The sequences come from CD4+ or CD8+ T cells sorted from blood, collected in a trial of the OX40 agonist ivuxolimab. The J gene is TRBJ1-1, the V gene TRBV11-3; TRBD1 matches at 7 bases. The source of this sequence is an adult with an advanced solid tumor such as melanoma, head and neck, liver or kidney cancer. The CDR3 region is CASSNRDRLTEAFF. The CDR3, as DNA: TGTGCCAGCAGCAACCGGGACAGATTGACTGAAGCTTTCTTT.